This TCR beta chain was sequenced for a study of cytomegalovirus exposure and HLA in healthy donors. The study, taken as a whole, reports: Cytomegalovirus-associated TCR beta chains were listed, numbering roughly 150.

Germline values: CDR1 SGHRS, CDR2 YFSETQ. The CDR3 extends over 13 amino acids. With 4 bases clipped from V and 5 bases from J, the junction kept 3 bases outside the gene matches. The PCR ran on 60 Vbeta and 13 Jbeta primers. Here immunoSEQ multiplex PCR was the method, and the copy in TCRdb shows in-frame clones only, minus some. The table lists about 100,000 clones, around 80% of them singletons. With regard to this clone: No antigen is known for it.

The origin of this receptor is a man aged 30 to 39 in good health and CMV-seronegative. The J gene is TRBJ1-5, the V gene TRBV5-1, with 7 bases that match TRBD1. The specimen was PBMCs. CDR3 nucleotide sequence: TGCGCCAGCAGCCCTGACAGGGATCAGCCCCAGCATTTT. This encodes CASSPDRDQPQHF. The whole variable domain, filled in from reference TRBV5-1 and TRBJ1-5, reads KAGVTQTPRYLIKTRGQQVTLSCSPISGHRSVSWYQQTPGQGLQFLFEYFSETQRNKGNFPGRFSGRQFSNSRSEMNVSTLELGDSALYLCASSPDRDQPQHFGDGTRLSIL.